The 32 T cell receptor beta chains listed next were all sequenced from one sample in a study of blood T cell repertoires in COVID-19. Clones were read by immunoSEQ multiplex PCR, and TCRdb kept only the in-frame ones, dropping some. The profile covers 150,000 to 200,000 clones, with about 80% appearing a single time and 13% to 15% taken by the ten largest. Sequenced material: PBMCs or T cells enriched from blood (not recorded which). The origin of the receptors is a man aged 55 to 69 who had been exposed to COVID-19.

This clone was seen only once. J is TRBJ1-2 and V is TRBV18, with D tentatively TRBD1 (6 bases). This CDR3 has 13 amino acids. Germline CDR1 KGHSH, CDR2 LQKENI. CDR3 residues: CASREGANYGYTF. The CDR3 DNA reads TGTGCTTCCCGGGAGGGGGCTAACTATGGCTACACCTTC.

The rearrangement links TRBV5-5 to TRBJ2-7; 7 positions agree with TRBD1. V gave up 6 bases and J gave up 2 bases; unmatched junction bases: 5. Germline V gene data show CDR1 as SGHKS and CDR2 as YYEKEE (reference sequence). The CDR3 has 13 amino acids. The CDR3 nucleotides are TGTGCCAGCACCCGGGACAGCACCTACGAGCAGTACTTC. Translation: CASTRDSTYEQYF. Full variable domain (missing parts from reference TRBV5-5 and TRBJ2-7): DAGVTQSPTHLIKTRGQQVTLRCSPISGHKSVSWYQQVLGQGPQFIFQYYEKEERGRGNFPDRFSARQFPNYSSELNVNALLLGDSALYLCASTRDSTYEQYFGPGTRLTVT.

The chain employs TRBV7-2 and TRBJ1-4, with D perhaps matching TRBD1 (6 bases). V was pared by 2 bases and J by 6 bases, with 16 bases between. The V gene's germline CDR1 is SGHTA and CDR2 FQGNSA. The CDR3 contains 16 residues. The CDR3: CASSLRGGARDEKLFF. For the CDR3, the DNA is TGTGCCAGCAGCTTACGCGGGGGGGCTAGGGATGAAAAACTGTTTTTT.

The V and J genes are TRBV5-6 and TRBJ1-4; tentative D call: TRBD1 (6 bases). Trimming took 4 bases from V and 4 from J, leaving 23 bases between them. Germline V gene sequence: CDR1 SGHDT, CDR2 YYEEEE. The CDR3 runs 18 residues. The CDR3 DNA sequence: TGTGCCAGCAGCCCTTGGGACAAAAGGGGGACCAGTAATGAAAAACTGTTTTTT. Amino acid sequence: CASSPWDKRGTSNEKLFF.

The chain couples TRBV9 to TRBJ2-1; the match to TRBD2 covers 7 bases. There are 18 residues in the CDR3. V shed 1 base, J shed 0 bases, and the junction held 10 bases outside the gene matches. Germline CDR1 and CDR2: SGDLS and YYNGEE. CDR3 region: CASSVLSSGSSSYNEQFF. The CDR3 DNA follows: TGTGCCAGCAGCGTACTTTCTAGCGGAAGTAGCTCCTACAATGAGCAGTTCTTC.

The chain couples TRBV6-5 to TRBJ2-2; 7 nucleotides align to TRBD1. The V segment lost 6 bases and the J segment 3 bases; nucleotides outside the gene matches: 7. The CDR3 is made up of 15 amino acids. CDR1 is MNHEY and CDR2 is SVGAGI in the germline V gene. The CDR3: CASSLGDSHTGELFF. The CDR3 DNA reads TGTGCCAGCAGCCTCGGGGACAGCCACACCGGGGAGCTGTTTTTT.

This clone has more than one count but fewer than ten. The CDR3 loop reads CASSPRRSGTSAHNEQFF. CDR3 DNA sequence: TGTGCCAGCAGTCCAAGAAGATCCGGGACTAGCGCCCACAATGAGCAGTTCTTC. This chain links TRBV6-6 with TRBJ2-1; 10 bases line up with TRBD2. In germline, CDR1 is MNHNY, CDR2 SVGAGI (reference sequence). This CDR3 is built from 18 residues. V was pared by 5 bases and J by 5 bases, with 15 bases of the junction left unmatched.

The chain carries TRBV29-1 and TRBJ2-5; D unclear. The V gene lost 6 bases and the J gene lost 2 bases, with 19 bases spanning the gap. The CDR3 consists of 15 residues. The V gene's germline CDR1 is SQVTM and CDR2 ANQGSEA. CDR3 protein: CSVRPLGNPQETQYF. The CDR3 region has the DNA TGCAGCGTAAGGCCCCTAGGAAATCCTCAAGAGACCCAGTACTTC.

The chain couples TRBV2 to TRBJ2-5, with 12 positions matching TRBD2. CDR3 length equals 18 residues. After removal of 3 bases from V and 5 bases from J, the junction contained 13 bases not matched to a gene. The germline V gene has CDR1 SNHLY and CDR2 FYNNEI. The CDR3 here is CASSDSVTSGSLEETQYF. CDR3 sequence (DNA): TGTGCCAGCAGTGATTCAGTGACTAGCGGGAGTCTAGAGGAGACCCAGTACTTC.

The sample holds one count of this clone. The J gene is TRBJ2-5, the V gene TRBV25-1; no reliable D call. This CDR3 has 13 amino acids. Germline CDR1 is MGHDK and CDR2 is SYGVNS. The ends were cut back, 1 base at V and 5 bases at J, with 8 bases in the middle. The CDR3 sequence is CASSESWRETQYF. The DNA for the CDR3 is TGTGCCAGCAGTGAATCCTGGCGGGAGACCCAGTACTTC. Based on the CDR3 plus reference TRBV25-1 and TRBJ2-5, the full variable domain is EADIYQTPRYLVIGTGKKITLECSQTMGHDKMYWYQQDPGMELHLIHYSYGVNSTEKGDLSSESTVSRIRTEHFPLTLESARPSHTSQYLCASSESWRETQYFGPGTRLLVL.

The genes are TRBV29-1 and TRBJ2-5; 7 bases are shared with TRBD2. The CDR3 is made up of 12 amino acids. The germline CDR1 and CDR2 sequences are SQVTM and ANQGSEA. Trimming cost V 6 bases and J 3 bases; bases outside gene matches: 4. The CDR3 reads CSVNAGEETQYF. In DNA form, the CDR3 reads TGCAGCGTCAACGCGGGGGAAGAGACCCAGTACTTC.

The rearrangement links TRBV6-5 to TRBJ1-1; D not certain. The CDR3 contains 12 residues. V lost 7 bases to trimming and J lost 1 base, with 7 bases between them. Per the germline V gene, CDR1 is MNHEY and CDR2 is SVGAGI. The CDR3 bases are TGTGCCAGCATGTACAGGAACACTGAAGCTTTCTTT. This translates into CASMYRNTEAFF.

V and J are TRBV9 and TRBJ2-3; TRBD2 is a possible D gene (5 bases). Germline V CDR1 and CDR2: SGDLS, YYNGEE. V dropped 3 bases and J dropped 1 base, with 9 bases sitting between them. CDR3 length: 14 amino acids. The chain's CDR3 is CASSETLGTDTQYF. The CDR3 DNA follows: TGTGCCAGCAGCGAAACACTAGGCACAGATACGCAGTATTTT.

This clone was seen a single time. The chain uses TRBV10-3 and TRBJ1-4; 11 bases align to TRBD1. This CDR3 is built from 16 residues. The germline gives CDR1 ENHRY, CDR2 SYGVKD. Trimming at V came to 10 bases and at J to 2 bases, leaving 9 bases not matched to a gene. The CDR3 nucleotides read TGTGCCACCCGTGGACAGGGGGCGAGTACTAATGAAAAACTGTTTTTT. Protein: CATRGQGASTNEKLFF.

This rearrangement joins TRBV7-3 to TRBJ1-1; D possibly corresponds to TRBD1 (5 bases). Trimming pared 0 bases from V and 1 base from J, leaving 6 bases between. The CDR3 loop spans 14 amino acids. The V gene's germline CDR1 is SGHTA and CDR2 FQGTGA. This chain's CDR3 is CASSLTGQNTEAFF. Here the CDR3 DNA reads TGTGCCAGCAGCTTAACGGGGCAGAACACTGAAGCTTTCTTT.

The J gene is TRBJ2-1, the V gene TRBV6-1, with TRBD2 matching over 8 bases. This CDR3 contains 15 residues. After removal of 2 bases from V and 10 bases from J, the junction contained 10 bases not matched to a gene. Germline-derived CDR1 and CDR2 are MNHNS and SASEGT. CDR3 coding DNA: TGTGCCAGCAGTGAACCGGGACTAGGGGCTGGGGAGCAGTTCTTC. Translated, it gives CASSEPGLGAGEQFF.

The V gene is TRBV13, the J gene TRBJ2-7, with 13 bases fitting TRBD2. V lost 0 bases to trimming and J lost 6 bases; unmatched junction nucleotides: 2. The CDR3 has 15 amino acids. Germline loops: CDR1 PRHDT, CDR2 FYEKMQ (reference sequence). The CDR3 bases are TGTGCCAGCAGCTTAGGACTAGCGGGAGGGCCCGAGCAGTACTTC. It is translated as CASSLGLAGGPEQYF.

The chain uses TRBV19 and TRBJ2-6; weak D call: TRBD1 (5 bases). Trimming took 5 bases from V and 0 from J, leaving 11 bases between them. Looked up from germline, CDR1 is LNHDA and CDR2 is SQIVND (reference sequence). The CDR3 length is 16 residues. CDR3 sequence (DNA): TGTGCCAGTAGTGTGTACCAGGGCTCTGGGGCCAACGTCCTGACTTTC. It translates to CASSVYQGSGANVLTF.

V usage is TRBV28 and J usage is TRBJ2-5; D may be TRBD1 (6 bases). CDR3 length: 14 amino acids. Trimming cost V 5 bases and J 2 bases, with 12 bases left between them. Germline V gene lookup returns CDR1 MDHEN and CDR2 SYDVKM. The CDR3 sequence: CASSLHDRQETQYF. The CDR3 DNA sequence: TGTGCCAGCAGTCTCCACGACAGGCAAGAGACCCAGTACTTC. Full variable domain (rest looked up from reference TRBV28 and TRBJ2-5): DVKVTQSSRYLVKRTGEKVFLECVQDMDHENMFWYRQDPGLGLRLIYFSYDVKMKEKGDIPEGYSVSREKKERFSLILESASTNQTSMYLCASSLHDRQETQYFGPGTRLLVL.

This clone has just one count. The genes are TRBV5-1 and TRBJ1-5, with 7 bases fitting TRBD1. With V trimmed by 4 bases and J by 4 bases, 8 bases remained unmatched. Germline V gene sequence: CDR1 SGHRS, CDR2 YFSETQ. The CDR3 totals 15 residues. The CDR3 reads CASSRRPGQNQPQHF. The CDR3 nucleotides are TGCGCCAGCAGCCGAAGGCCGGGACAGAATCAGCCCCAGCATTTT.

The DNA for the CDR3 is TGCGCCAGCAGCTTAGCCGCGACAGGGCTTAACTATGGCTACACCTTC. Protein: CASSLAATGLNYGYTF. The V gene is TRBV5-1, the J gene TRBJ1-2; 7 nucleotides align to TRBD1. The length of the CDR3 is 16 residues. Germline CDR1 is SGHRS and CDR2 is YFSETQ. V gave up 2 bases and J gave up 1 base; unmatched junction bases: 8.

The V gene is TRBV4-1, the J gene TRBJ2-5; 11 nucleotides line up with TRBD1. V dropped 0 bases and J dropped 5; count of bases not matched to a gene: 5. Germline CDR1 reads MGHRA; CDR2 reads YSYEKL. CDR3 length: 16 residues. In DNA form, the CDR3 reads TGCGCCAGCAGCCAAGACTTAGGGGACAGGGGGGAGACCCAGTACTTC. Translation gives CASSQDLGDRGETQYF.

This clone appeared once. The CDR3 nucleotides are TGTGCCACAGGGGTACCTAATTCACCCCTCCACTTT. Translated, it gives CATGVPNSPLHF. This chain uses TRBV10-3 with TRBJ1-6, with TRBD1 as a possible D gene (6 bases). From germline, CDR1 is ENHRY and CDR2 SYGVKD. V lost 10 bases and J lost 6, with 10 bases in between. This CDR3 has 12 residues.

In its sample, this clone was seen a few times. The chain uses TRBV7-9 and TRBJ1-5; D is unclear. CDR1 and CDR2 from the germline V gene are SEHNR and FQNEAQ (reference sequence). CDR3 length: 14 residues. V was pared by 3 bases and J by 4 bases, with 10 bases between. The CDR3 bases are TGTGCCAGCAGCTTCAATACACCAAATCAGCCCCAGCATTTT. Amino acids: CASSFNTPNQPQHF. The full variable domain, completed using reference TRBV7-9 and TRBJ1-5, is DTGVSQNPRHKITKRGQNVTFRCDPISEHNRLYWYRQTLGQGPEFLTYFQNEAQLEKSRLLSDRFSAERPKGSFSTLEIQRTEQGDSAMYLCASSFNTPNQPQHFGDGTRLSIL.

This clone has just a few counts. The gene calls are TRBV19 and TRBJ1-1; D remains unclear. V was pared by 10 bases and J by 6 bases, with 15 bases between. CDR1 is LNHDA, CDR2 SQIVND, per germline (reference sequence). This CDR3 contains 12 residues. CDR3 residues: CATSSGVSEAFF. The CDR3 DNA follows: TGTGCCACAAGTAGCGGAGTCTCTGAAGCTTTCTTT. The entire variable domain, with the rest obtained from reference TRBV19 and TRBJ1-1, is as follows: DGGITQSPKYLFRKEGQNVTLSCEQNLNHDAMYWYRQDPGQGLRLIYYSQIVNDFQKGDIAEGYSVSREKKESFPLTVTSAQKNPTAFYLCATSSGVSEAFFGQGTRLTVV.

The chain employs TRBV28 and TRBJ2-3, with D possibly being TRBD2 (5 bases). V lost 6 bases, J lost 1 base, and 17 bases lay in between. This CDR3 is built from 16 residues. The germline CDR1 and CDR2 sequences are MDHEN and SYDVKM. The CDR3 sequence is CASSSLDSAGTDTQYF. CDR3 coding DNA: TGTGCCAGCAGCTCCCTGGATAGCGCCGGCACAGATACGCAGTATTTT.

This chain connects TRBV5-1 to TRBJ2-3; a weak D match, TRBD1 (6 bases). Germline CDR1 is SGHRS and CDR2 is YFSETQ. Trimming removed 0 bases from V and 1 base from J, with 9 bases in between. CDR3 size: 15 residues. The CDR3 region is CASSLVGARTDTQYF. The CDR3 coding sequence is TGCGCCAGCAGCTTGGTGGGGGCCCGCACAGATACGCAGTATTTT.

The genes are TRBV6-4 and TRBJ2-1, with 8 nucleotides matching TRBD2. The junction had 10 bases not matched to a gene; V was cut back by 2 bases and J by 10 bases. The CDR3 loop spans 15 amino acids. From germline, CDR1 is MRHNA and CDR2 SNTAGT. The chain's CDR3 is CASSDVAGGKSEQFF. As DNA, the CDR3 is TGTGCCAGCAGTGACGTCGCGGGAGGTAAGAGCGAGCAGTTCTTC.

V gene TRBV28 combines with J gene TRBJ2-5; TRBD1 might be the D (5 bases). The CDR3 is 13 amino acids. Looked up from germline, CDR1 is MDHEN and CDR2 is SYDVKM. Trimming took 4 bases from V and 6 from J, leaving 12 bases between them. CDR3 DNA: TGTGCCAGCAGTTGGGGCAGTGGAAAGACCCAGTACTTC. It codes for CASSWGSGKTQYF.

The chain uses TRBV12-3 or TRBV12-4 and TRBJ2-7; the D is unclear. This CDR3 region has 13 residues. The V gene lost 2 bases and the J gene lost 3 bases, with 8 bases spanning the gap. The CDR3 sequence: CASSLSEHYEQYF. CDR3 DNA: TGTGCCAGCAGTTTATCGGAGCACTACGAGCAGTACTTC.

This clone turned up a few times. The chain is built from TRBV27 and TRBJ1-4; TRBD1 is a possible D gene (5 bases). Looked up from germline, CDR1 is MNHEY and CDR2 is SMNVEV (reference sequence). The CDR3 is 15 residues long. Trimming stripped 5 bases from V and 7 bases from J, with 17 bases between. CDR3 DNA sequence: TGTGCCAGCAGTCCGATCGCGGAAAGGGGTGAAAAACTGTTTTTT. This sequence encodes CASSPIAERGEKLFF.

The CDR3 here is CASSPVSSNQPQHF. The DNA of the CDR3 is TGTGCCAGTAGTCCAGTTTCGTCGAATCAGCCCCAGCATTTT. The chain links TRBV19 to TRBJ1-5; D is undetermined. CDR1 is LNHDA and CDR2 is SQIVND in the germline V gene (reference sequence). The V gene lost 5 bases and the J gene lost 4 bases, with 12 bases spanning the gap. The CDR3 has 14 amino acids.